This T cell receptor beta chain was identified during a study of blood T cell repertoires in COVID-19. The CDR3 consists of 16 residues. Germline CDR1 reads KGHDR; CDR2 reads SFDVKD. V gave up 2 bases and J gave up 7 bases; unmatched junction bases: 3. Generated by immunoSEQ multiplex PCR, the TCRdb table keeps only in-frame clones and is missing some. The sample records 100,000 or so clones, 75% to 85% being singletons. Sequences were obtained from peripheral blood. This TCR was sampled from a woman aged 70-85 years with acute or convalescent COVID-19. The chain employs TRBV24-1 and TRBJ2-1; 14 bases are shared with TRBD2. The CDR3 nucleotides are TGTGCCACCAGTGATTCGGGACTAGCGGGAGCTAATGAGCAGTTCTTC. It translates to CATSDSGLAGANEQFF.